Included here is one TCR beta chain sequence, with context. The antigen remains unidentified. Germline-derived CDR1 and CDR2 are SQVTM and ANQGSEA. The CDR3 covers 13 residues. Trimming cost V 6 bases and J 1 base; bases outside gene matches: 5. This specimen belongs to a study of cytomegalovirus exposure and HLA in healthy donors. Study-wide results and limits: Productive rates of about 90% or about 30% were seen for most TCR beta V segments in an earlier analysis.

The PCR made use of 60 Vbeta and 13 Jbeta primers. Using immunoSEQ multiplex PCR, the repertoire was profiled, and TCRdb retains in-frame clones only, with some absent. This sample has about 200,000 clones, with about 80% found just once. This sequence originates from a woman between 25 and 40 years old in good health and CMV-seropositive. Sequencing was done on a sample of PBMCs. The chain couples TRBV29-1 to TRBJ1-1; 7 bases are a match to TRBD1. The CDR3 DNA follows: TGCAGCGTGGTAAGACAGGGGAACACTGAAGCTTTCTTT. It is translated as CSVVRQGNTEAFF.